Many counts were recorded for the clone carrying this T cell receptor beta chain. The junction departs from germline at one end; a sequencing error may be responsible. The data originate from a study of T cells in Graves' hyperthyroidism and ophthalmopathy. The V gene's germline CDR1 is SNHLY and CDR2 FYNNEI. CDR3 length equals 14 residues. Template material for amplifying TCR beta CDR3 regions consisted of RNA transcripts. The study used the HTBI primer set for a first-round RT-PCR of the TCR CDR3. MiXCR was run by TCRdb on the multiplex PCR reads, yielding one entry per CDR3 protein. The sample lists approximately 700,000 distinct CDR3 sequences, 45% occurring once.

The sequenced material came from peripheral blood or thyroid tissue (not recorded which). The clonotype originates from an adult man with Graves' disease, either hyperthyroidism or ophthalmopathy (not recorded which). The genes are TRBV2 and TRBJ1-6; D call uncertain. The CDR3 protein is CASREGVPNSPLHF. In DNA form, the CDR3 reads TGTGCCAGCAGGGAAGGTGTTCCTAATTCACCCCTCCACTTT.